This T cell receptor (beta chain) was sequenced during a study of T cells after yellow fever vaccination. Study at large: SMART-Seq v4 Ultra Low Input prepared libraries from low-cell fractions.

Germline CDR1 SGHTA, CDR2 FQGNSA. After removal of 0 bases from V and 4 bases from J, the junction contained 4 bases not matched to a gene. The CDR3 length is 16 residues. Study observations and caveats: Once the booster was given, most primary-vaccination clones reappeared, at about 95% for CD4 and over 75% for CD8. CD4 and CD8 compartments shared a small share of clonotypes, likely from convergent recombination.

The authors made TCR cDNA by 5'RACE template switching, adding a universal primer site and UMIs. TCRdb re-called the 5' RACE reads with MiXCR, one entry per CDR3 protein. Altogether about 300,000 distinct CDR3 sequences are present, approximately 4.2% being singletons, with the ten largest covering 20% to 25%. About this clonotype: Antigen specificity is unknown.

This sequence was found in a man in his late teens or twenties who received the YFV17D yellow fever vaccine. This specimen consisted of PBMCs, obtained 5 days after the yellow fever booster vaccination. V is TRBV7-2 and J is TRBJ1-2; 11 bases match TRBD1. This CDR3 is CASSLAPGQGVYGYTF. The CDR3 DNA is TGTGCCAGCAGCTTAGCGCCGGGACAGGGGGTCTATGGCTACACCTTC.